This T cell receptor beta chain was identified in a study of OX40 agonist ivuxolimab in advanced cancers. Overall study: Cohort: 82.7% men, mean age approximately 60, aged about 23 to 80.

The CDR3 consists of 16 residues. V dropped 1 base and J dropped 6; count of bases not matched to a gene: 7. From germline, CDR1 is SGHNT and CDR2 YENEEA. Here immunoSEQ multiplex PCR was the method, and the copy in TCRdb shows in-frame clones only, minus some. The profile shows roughly 77,000 clones, roughly 90% of them singletons. The V call is TRBV11-3, the J call TRBJ2-1; 9 bases map to TRBD1. This receptor was identified in an adult with an advanced solid tumor such as melanoma, head and neck, liver or kidney cancer. The sample in question was CD4+ or CD8+ T cells sorted from blood, obtained in a trial of the OX40 agonist ivuxolimab. The DNA for the CDR3 is TGTGCCAGCAGCTTAGGACAGGGGGTAATGGTCAATGAGCAGTTCTTC. Encoded protein: CASSLGQGVMVNEQFF.